This entry is about one T cell receptor (beta chain). Time point: baseline pretreatment blood. The treatment here: 15 Gy SBRT to primary tumor, nephrectomy 4 weeks later. The table came from immunoSEQ multiplex PCR; TCRdb's copy has only in-frame clones and leaves some out. The sample consists of roughly 100,000 clones, less than 90% of them appearing once. The data are from a study of radiation and T cells in renal cell carcinoma. This receptor was obtained from a man aged 50 to 59 with renal cell carcinoma. The sample in question was blood, obtained from a patient whose treatment included radiotherapy and nephrectomy.

The CDR3 sequence is CASSPTSGNNEQFF. CDR3 in DNA: TGTGCCAGCAGCCCTACTAGCGGTAACAATGAGCAGTTCTTC. The gene calls are TRBV9 and TRBJ2-1; 8 bases are a match to TRBD2. V lost 4 bases, J lost 5 bases, and 5 bases stayed unmatched. The V gene's germline CDR1 is SGDLS and CDR2 YYNGEE. The CDR3 contains 14 residues.